A selection of T cell receptor beta chains follows, all from one sample in a study of Ad26.COV2.S vaccination and SARS-CoV-2 variants. Some clones are missing from TCRdb's copy, which holds only in-frame ones; the method was immunoSEQ multiplex PCR. The sample includes approximately 300,000 clones, 85% to 90% of them seen just once. The sequencing here drew on peripheral blood, taken in a trial of Ad26.COV2.S vaccine versus placebo. These receptors all stem from a person aged 18-60 years who received the Ad26.COV2.S COVID-19 vaccine or a placebo. Both conserved end residues are part of each CDR3. The D gene is left open where the match is weak. Rows may omit the clone size; those that give it use once, few, many or a size class.

clone_size j_call d_call v_call cdr3_nt cdr3_aa
- TRBJ1-2 - TRBV12-1 TGTGCCAGCAGCTTTGAGACAGTTTTCTATGGCTACACCTTC CASSFETVFYGYTF
- TRBJ1-5 - TRBV19 TGTGCCAGTAGTGGGTCGGACAGTAGCAATCAGCCCCAGCATTTT CASSGSDSSNQPQHF
- TRBJ2-1 TRBD2 TRBV13 TGTGCCAGCAGCGCCATAGCGGGGGGCTTCTACAATGAGCAGTTCTTC CASSAIAGGFYNEQFF
- TRBJ2-5 TRBD2 TRBV5-1 TGCGCCAGCAGCTTGCAGCCTTTGGGGGTAGCGGGGGAAGAGACCCAGTACTTC CASSLQPLGVAGEETQYF
- TRBJ1-1 TRBD1 TRBV30 TGTGCCTGGAGCCCGACAGCCCGAGGACAGGCGCGGCGGGAGGGGAGCACTGAAGCTTTCTTT CAWSPTARGQARREGSTEAFF
- TRBJ2-7 - TRBV19 TGTGCCAGTAGTATGGCGCGGGGGCAGTCCGACGAGCAGTACTTC CASSMARGQSDEQYF
- TRBJ2-3 - TRBV7-7 TGTGCCAGCAGCTTAACAGGGACATCCGATACGCAGTATTTT CASSLTGTSDTQYF
- TRBJ1-3 TRBD1 TRBV30 TGTGCCTGGAGTCCTTGGGACAGAGGAAACACCATATATTTT CAWSPWDRGNTIYF
- TRBJ2-1 TRBD2 TRBV5-1 TGCGCCAGCAGCTTCAGACCGGGACTAGCGGGTGGTTCCTACAATGAGCAGTTCTTC CASSFRPGLAGGSYNEQFF
few TRBJ1-1 - TRBV2 TGTGCCAGCAGTGGGTACACAGGGCAATCTGAAGCTTTCTTT CASSGYTGQSEAFF
- TRBJ2-1 - TRBV5-1 TGCGCCAGCACCTCCCTGGCGGGGGCCTGGGATGAGCAGTTCTTC CASTSLAGAWDEQFF
- TRBJ1-2 TRBD1 TRBV5-1 TGCGCCAGCAGCTTGACAGGGGCTAACTATGGCTACACCTTC CASSLTGANYGYTF
- TRBJ1-1 TRBD1 TRBV2 TGTGCCAGCAGACCGACAGGGAAGGCCACTGAAGCTTTCTTT CASRPTGKATEAFF
- TRBJ1-2 - TRBV10-1 TGCGCCAGCAGTGAGTCGCTTGGGGACGTGGATGGCTACACCTTC CASSESLGDVDGYTF
- TRBJ1-6 - TRBV4-3 TGCGCCAGCAGCCAAGGACATACGGATTCACCCCTCCACTTT CASSQGHTDSPLHF
- TRBJ2-3 - TRBV21-1 TGTGCCAGCAGCAAAGGGGAGCGGGGGGGCCCAGATACGCAGTATTTT CASSKGERGGPDTQYF
many TRBJ2-7 - TRBV7-9 TGTGCCAGCAGCCCCCGGGGTCCCTACGAGCAGTACTTC CASSPRGPYEQYF
- TRBJ2-1 TRBD1 TRBV18 TGTGCCAGCTCACCACAGGACAGGGACAATGAGCAGTTCTTC CASSPQDRDNEQFF
- TRBJ2-1 - TRBV6-5 TGTGCCAGCAGAGTTACAGGGCTGAGTGAGCAGTTCTTC CASRVTGLSEQFF
- TRBJ1-1 - TRBV7-2 TGTGCCAGCAGCTTAACTGGGCGGGGTACTGAAGCTTTCTTT CASSLTGRGTEAFF
few TRBJ2-1 TRBD2 TRBV5-4 TGTGCCAGCAGCTTGGCTAGCGGGGGTGGCTACAATGAGCAGTTCTTC CASSLASGGGYNEQFF
few TRBJ1-6 TRBD1 TRBV5-4 TGTGCCAGCAGCCTTGACAGGGGGCAGAATTCACCCCTCCACTTT CASSLDRGQNSPLHF
- TRBJ2-5 - TRBV5-1 TGCGCCAGCAGCTTGTCAGGGGCTCGAGAGACCCAGTACTTC CASSLSGARETQYF
- TRBJ2-7 - TRBV18 TGTGCCAGCTCGGCTAGCTTTCAGGGGCGCGAGCAGTACTTC CASSASFQGREQYF
- TRBJ2-3 TRBD1 TRBV5-1 TGCGCCAGCAGCGGACGGACAGGGACCACGGATACGCAGTATTTT CASSGRTGTTDTQYF
- TRBJ1-2 TRBD1 TRBV7-2 TGTGCCAGCAGCCCAGGACAGGGACACTATGGCTACACCTTC CASSPGQGHYGYTF
- TRBJ1-1 - TRBV5-5 TGTGCCAGCGGGCGGCGTGCGGGGGCCGTCGTCACTGAAGCTTTCTTT CASGRRAGAVVTEAFF
- TRBJ1-5 TRBD1 TRBV6-6 TGTGCCAGCAGCCGATATGGGACAGGGCCCCAACGCGGTCAGCCCCAGCATTTT CASSRYGTGPQRGQPQHF
- TRBJ2-1 - TRBV19 TGTGCCAGTAGTATAGTCGAGAGCTCCTACAATGAGCAGTTCTTC CASSIVESSYNEQFF
- TRBJ2-7 TRBD1 TRBV19 TGTGCCAGTACCCCTTCGGGACAGGGGAGATCGCGGCAGTACTTC CASTPSGQGRSRQYF
- TRBJ2-1 TRBD2 TRBV5-4 TGTGCCAGCAGCTTGAACGCGGGGGGCGGAAATGAGCAGTTCTTC CASSLNAGGGNEQFF
once TRBJ1-3 - TRBV5-6 TGTGCCAGCAGTTCGGCGAGGCACTTTGGAAACACCATATATTTT CASSSARHFGNTIYF
once TRBJ2-7 TRBD1 TRBV13 TGTGCCAGCAGCTCAATGACAGGGTTAAGCTACGAGCAGTACTTC CASSSMTGLSYEQYF
few TRBJ1-5 - TRBV30 TGTGCCTGGAGTGTATCGGGGCAGAATGATCAGCCCCAGCATTTT CAWSVSGQNDQPQHF
- TRBJ1-6 - TRBV5-4 TGTGCCAGCAGCTTGTGGGGCTCCTCCCAGGGTTCACCCCTCCACTTT CASSLWGSSQGSPLHF